This T cell receptor (beta chain) was retrieved from a study of response to subunit inactivated influenza vaccine. This clonotype appeared a few times. The CDR3 is 14 residues long. V shed 5 bases and J 3 bases; nucleotides not matched to a gene: 2. Germline CDR1 is SGHRS and CDR2 is YFSETQ. One entry per CDR3 protein results from TCRdb running MiXCR on the RT-PCR reads. This sample carries around 600,000 distinct CDR3 sequences, 11% of them seen once, and the ten largest clones take more than 9.5%. These data also formed part of another study, on T cells expressing NK-cell markers. That source reports: Synthesis of TCR beta cDNA relied on 5'RACE template switching carrying UMIs.

Sample: PBMCs from blood, taken on the day of vaccination. The TCR originated in a man aged 45-60 years who received an inactivated influenza vaccine. This rearrangement joins TRBV5-1 to TRBJ2-1; 10 bases match TRBD2. CDR3 residues: CASRIAGGYNEQFF. The CDR3 DNA reads as TGCGCCAGCAGAATAGCGGGGGGCTACAATGAGCAGTTCTTC.